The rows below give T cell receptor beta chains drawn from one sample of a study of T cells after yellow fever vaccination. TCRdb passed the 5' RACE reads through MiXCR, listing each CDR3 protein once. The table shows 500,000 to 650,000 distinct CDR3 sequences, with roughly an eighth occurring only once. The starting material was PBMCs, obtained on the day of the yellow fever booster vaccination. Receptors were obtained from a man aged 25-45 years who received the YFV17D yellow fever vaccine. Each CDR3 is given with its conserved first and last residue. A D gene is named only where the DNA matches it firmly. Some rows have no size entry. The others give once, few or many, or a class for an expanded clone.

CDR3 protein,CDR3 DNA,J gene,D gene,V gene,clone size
CASLRGPGANVLTF,TGTGCCAGCCTTCGGGGACCTGGGGCCAACGTCCTGACTTTC,TRBJ2-6,-,TRBV6-2/TRBV6-3,-
CSAIGDSNQPQHF,TGCAGTGCTATCGGGGATAGCAATCAGCCCCAGCATTTT,TRBJ1-5,-,TRBV20-1,-
CSAKREATYEQYF,TGCAGTGCTAAAAGGGAGGCTACCTACGAGCAGTACTTC,TRBJ2-7,-,TRBV20-1,-
CASSRWGPGGNTEAFF,TGTGCCAGCAGCAGATGGGGGCCGGGAGGGAACACTGAAGCTTTCTTT,TRBJ1-1,-,TRBV7-9,few
CASSLGGFGFYEQFF,TGCGCCAGCAGCCTAGGGGGCTTTGGTTTCTATGAGCAGTTCTTC,TRBJ2-1,TRBD1,TRBV4-3,many
CASSLLAVTDTQYF,TGTGCCAGCAGCCTCCTAGCGGTCACAGATACGCAGTATTTT,TRBJ2-3,TRBD2,TRBV7-2,-
CASRRDRLIETQYF,TGTGCCAGCCGTCGGGACAGGCTCATTGAGACCCAGTACTTC,TRBJ2-5,TRBD1,TRBV27,few
CSVTPNMNTEAFF,TGCAGCGTTACACCCAATATGAACACTGAAGCTTTCTTT,TRBJ1-1,-,TRBV29-1,few
CASSTTQGLAGGEQNF,TGTGCCAGCAGTACAACCCAGGGACTAGCGGGAGGCGAGCAGAACTTC,TRBJ2-7,TRBD2,TRBV25-1,-
CASSQEGVYEQYF,TGTGCCAGCAGCCAAGAAGGGGTCTACGAGCAGTACTTC,TRBJ2-7,-,TRBV3-1,-
CASSAPGEPQHF,TGTGCCAGCAGTGCTCCCGGCGAGCCCCAGCATTTT,TRBJ1-5,-,TRBV28,few
CASTPRLNREETQYF,TGTGCCAGCACCCCACGGCTGAATCGGGAAGAGACCCAGTACTTC,TRBJ2-5,-,TRBV6-2/TRBV6-3,few
CSARDPSGVSYNEQFF,TGCAGTGCTAGAGATCCTAGCGGGGTCTCCTACAATGAGCAGTTCTTC,TRBJ2-1,TRBD2,TRBV20-1,-
CASSLGLMGIWDEQFF,TGTGCCAGCAGCTTAGGGCTGATGGGCATATGGGATGAGCAGTTCTTC,TRBJ2-1,-,TRBV7-8,-
CASSVGLKAAIQETQYF,TGCGCCAGCAGCGTGGGACTAAAAGCGGCCATACAAGAGACCCAGTACTTC,TRBJ2-5,TRBD2,TRBV5-1,many
CASSLGGGTETQYF,TGTGCCAGCAGCTTAGGAGGGGGTACTGAGACCCAGTACTTC,TRBJ2-5,-,TRBV7-8,many
CASSEYSLNQPQHF,TGTGCCAGCAGTGAATATTCCCTCAATCAGCCCCAGCATTTT,TRBJ1-5,-,TRBV25-1,few
CSARDVSFNTQYF,TGCAGTGCTAGAGATGTGAGCTTCAATACGCAGTATTTT,TRBJ2-3,-,TRBV20-1,few
CASSSADGYEQYF,TGTGCCAGCAGCTCCGCGGACGGCTACGAGCAGTACTTC,TRBJ2-7,-,TRBV7-2,many
CASSLAGGRTGELFF,TGTGCCAGCAGCTTGGCGGGCGGGAGGACCGGGGAGCTGTTTTTT,TRBJ2-2,TRBD2,TRBV5-4,-
CSASYRSGSRETQYF,TGCAGTGCTAGTTACCGTAGCGGGAGCCGCGAGACCCAGTACTTC,TRBJ2-5,TRBD2,TRBV20-1,-
CASSPDRGPGYEQYF,TGTGCCAGCAGCCCGGACAGGGGGCCGGGCTACGAGCAGTACTTC,TRBJ2-7,TRBD1,TRBV12-3/TRBV12-4,-
CASSFVAGGTSSYEQYF,TGTGCCAGCAGTTTCGTGGCAGGGGGCACGAGTAGCTACGAGCAGTACTTC,TRBJ2-7,TRBD1,TRBV12-3/TRBV12-4,few
CSARRGNEQFF,TGCAGTGCCCGAAGGGGCAATGAGCAGTTCTTC,TRBJ2-1,-,TRBV20-1,-
CASSARWTSGRGPQHF,TGTGCCAGTAGTGCCCGCTGGACGTCAGGCAGGGGGCCCCAGCATTTT,TRBJ1-5,-,TRBV19,few
CASSGDRFTDTQYF,TGTGCCAGCAGCGGGGACAGATTCACAGATACGCAGTATTTT,TRBJ2-3,TRBD1,TRBV28,-
CASSAGRKAEQYF,TGTGCCAGCAGCGCGGGACGGAAAGCAGAGCAGTACTTC,TRBJ2-7,-,TRBV5-6,-
CASSLIASRVNTEAFF,TGTGCCAGCAGCTTAATAGCCTCCAGAGTGAACACTGAAGCTTTCTTT,TRBJ1-1,-,TRBV7-9,-
CASSLGGGAKVHEQYF,TGTGCCAGCAGCTTAGGCGGCGGGGCGAAGGTGCACGAGCAGTACTTC,TRBJ2-7,-,TRBV13,-
CSINRGVYQPQHF,TGCAGTATTAATCGGGGAGTTTATCAGCCCCAGCATTTT,TRBJ1-5,-,TRBV20-1,-
CASSLVRGAEAFF,TGTGCCAGCAGCTTAGTCCGAGGCGCTGAAGCTTTCTTT,TRBJ1-1,-,TRBV12-3/TRBV12-4,many
CASSVAPPGQPQHF,TGTGCCAGCAGCGTAGCCCCACCGGGCCAGCCCCAGCATTTT,TRBJ1-5,-,TRBV12-3/TRBV12-4,-
CASSLQAGGVEQYF,TGTGCCAGCAGTTTACAGGCAGGGGGCGTCGAGCAGTACTTC,TRBJ2-7,TRBD1,TRBV12-3/TRBV12-4,many
CASSLGGRTLGEQFF,TGTGCCAGCAGCTTAGGAGGGAGGACTCTCGGTGAGCAGTTCTTC,TRBJ2-1,-,TRBV7-9,few
CASSELGAPNEQFF,TGTGCCAGCAGTGAATTAGGAGCGCCTAATGAGCAGTTCTTC,TRBJ2-1,-,TRBV25-1,-
CATSDVTDTQYF,TGTGCCACCAGTGATGTCACAGATACGCAGTATTTT,TRBJ2-3,-,TRBV24-1,many
CASSPGVEQYF,TGTGCCAGCAGCCCCGGTGTCGAGCAGTACTTC,TRBJ2-7,-,TRBV7-2,many
CASSRGLAATGELFF,TGTGCCAGCAGCCGGGGACTAGCGGCCACCGGGGAGCTGTTTTTT,TRBJ2-2,TRBD2,TRBV7-2,few
CASSAAVTQPQHF,TGTGCCAGCAGTGCCGCAGTGACTCAGCCCCAGCATTTT,TRBJ1-5,-,TRBV12-3/TRBV12-4,few
CASKQTGQAGGGEQYF,TGCGCCAGCAAACAAACAGGGCAGGCCGGTGGTGGTGAGCAGTACTTC,TRBJ2-7,-,TRBV5-1,-
CASSQQGGTKNIQYF,TGTGCCAGCAGTCAACAGGGAGGGACCAAAAACATTCAGTACTTC,TRBJ2-4,-,TRBV6-2/TRBV6-3,-
CASSLGLQIYEQYF,TGTGCCAGCAGCTTAGGTTTGCAGATCTACGAGCAGTACTTC,TRBJ2-7,-,TRBV7-2,-
CASSSWGLASSYEQYF,TGTGCCAGCAGCTCCTGGGGACTAGCCTCCTCCTACGAGCAGTACTTC,TRBJ2-7,TRBD2,TRBV27,-
CASSPQERAEMETQYF,TGCGCCAGCAGTCCCCAGGAAAGGGCGGAAATGGAGACCCAGTACTTC,TRBJ2-5,-,TRBV23-1,few
CATQTGTIQETQYF,TGTGCCACCCAAACCGGGACAATACAAGAGACCCAGTACTTC,TRBJ2-5,-,TRBV6-1,-
CASSPTGKSGYTF,TGTGCCAGCAGCCCGACAGGGAAAAGCGGCTACACCTTC,TRBJ1-2,TRBD1,TRBV27,few
CSTGEVWETEAFF,TGCAGCACTGGAGAGGTGTGGGAGACTGAAGCTTTCTTT,TRBJ1-1,-,TRBV29-1,-
CASSSGTRGNEQFF,TGTGCCAGCAGCTCCGGGACTAGAGGGAATGAGCAGTTCTTC,TRBJ2-1,TRBD2,TRBV11-2,-
CSARRTGALWKETQYF,TGCAGTGCTAGAAGGACAGGGGCCTTATGGAAGGAGACCCAGTACTTC,TRBJ2-5,TRBD1,TRBV20-1,few
CSVDPGTGAFF,TGCAGCGTAGACCCAGGAACCGGGGCTTTCTTT,TRBJ1-1,-,TRBV29-1,few
CASSPISGVDNEQFF,TGTGCCAGCTCACCAATTAGCGGGGTCGACAATGAGCAGTTCTTC,TRBJ2-1,TRBD2,TRBV18,-
CAISGGTGQETQYF,TGTGCCATCAGTGGCGGGACCGGCCAAGAGACCCAGTACTTC,TRBJ2-5,-,TRBV10-3,-
CASSQWQGYEQYF,TGTGCCAGCAGCCAATGGCAGGGTTACGAGCAGTACTTC,TRBJ2-7,-,TRBV3-1,many